This TCR beta chain derives from a study of T cells in Graves' hyperthyroidism and ophthalmopathy. Study context: Any treatment followed the collection of peripheral blood at initial diagnosis.

The CDR3 has 18 amino acids. Germline V lookup: CDR1 MDHEN, CDR2 SYDVKM. The V and J ends lost 3 bases and 0 bases respectively, with 20 bases between them. The CDR3 regions of TCR beta were amplified from RNA transcripts. TCR CDR3 underwent first-round RT-PCR with the HTBI primer set. One entry per CDR3 protein, called by TCRdb with MiXCR from the multiplex PCR reads. The sample lists about 350,000 distinct CDR3 sequences, about 18% occurring once. Among the patients, aged 18 to 65, hyperthyroidism was newly diagnosed and had lasted under 2 months. Diagnoses were made from clinical symptoms, serum measures (thyroxine and TRAb), thyroid ultrasound and orbital computed tomography. Overall study findings and caveats: Appearing also in blood were most of the thyroid clonotypes expanded above 0.001.

Concerning this clonotype: Its antigen is not identified.

The sequenced sample was blood. This receptor was obtained from a woman younger than 30 with Graves' hyperthyroidism. The chain uses TRBV28 and TRBJ2-5, with D maybe TRBD2 (6 bases). CDR3 DNA sequence: TGTGCCAGCAGTTTCTATATAGCGGAGAACAGGAACCAAGAGACCCAGTACTTC. Encoded protein: CASSFYIAENRNQETQYF.